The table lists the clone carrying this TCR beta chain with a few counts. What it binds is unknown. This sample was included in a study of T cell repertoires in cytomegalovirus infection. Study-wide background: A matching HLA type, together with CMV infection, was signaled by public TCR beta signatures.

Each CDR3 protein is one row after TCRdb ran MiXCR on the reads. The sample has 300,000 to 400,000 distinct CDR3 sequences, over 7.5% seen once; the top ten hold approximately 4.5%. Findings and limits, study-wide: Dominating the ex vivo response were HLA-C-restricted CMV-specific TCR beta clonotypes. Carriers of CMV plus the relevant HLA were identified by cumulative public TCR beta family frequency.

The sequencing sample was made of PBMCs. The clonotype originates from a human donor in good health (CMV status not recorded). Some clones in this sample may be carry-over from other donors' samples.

The CDR3: CASSRAQVFGEQYF. The CDR3 DNA follows: TGTGCCAGCAGTCGTGCTCAGGTTTTTGGCGAGCAGTACTTC. The chain has TRBV28 and TRBJ2-7, with D unclear. V was pared by 5 bases and J by 6 bases, with 17 bases between. Germline loops: CDR1 MDHEN, CDR2 SYDVKM. The CDR3 is 14 residues long.